What follows are 18 T cell receptor beta chains derived from one specimen sequenced in a study of blood T cell repertoires in COVID-19. The repertoire was sequenced with immunoSEQ multiplex PCR; TCRdb's copy has only in-frame clones and lacks some. There are fewer than 250,000 clones in the sample; about four fifths occur only once, and 2.5% to 3% lies in the top ten. Sequenced input: peripheral blood. These receptors were taken from a middle-aged woman with active or convalescent COVID-19.

V gene TRBV24-1 combines with J gene TRBJ2-3; TRBD2 might be the D (5 bases). CDR3 size: 15 residues. The germline gives CDR1 KGHDR, CDR2 SFDVKD. Trimming stripped 4 bases from V and 5 bases from J, with 15 bases between. DNA for the CDR3: TGTGCCACCAGTGAGGTTAGCGAGAGGGAAGATACGCAGTATTTT. Translating gives CATSEVSEREDTQYF.

The chain combines TRBV19 with TRBJ1-2; 8 nucleotides align to TRBD1. Germline-derived CDR1 and CDR2 are LNHDA and SQIVND (reference sequence). Trimming removed 6 bases from V and 4 bases from J; junction bases left unmatched: 10. CDR3 size: 15 residues. The CDR3 spells CASRDPGGDIYGYTF. The CDR3 DNA follows: TGTGCCAGTAGAGACCCAGGGGGCGATATCTATGGCTACACCTTC.

This clone showed up just a few times. V is TRBV2 and J is TRBJ1-5, with D tentatively TRBD1 (6 bases). CDR1 is SNHLY, CDR2 FYNNEI, per germline. The CDR3 is 12 residues long. Trimming left V 9 bases short and J 2 bases short, with 8 bases between. In DNA form, the CDR3 reads TGTGCCAGTAGACAGGGCAATCAGCCCCAGCATTTT. Translation gives CASRQGNQPQHF.

The chain combines TRBV7-6 with TRBJ1-2, with D uncertain. The CDR3 has 13 residues. CDR1 and CDR2 from the germline V gene are SGHVS and FNYEAQ. Trimming stripped 1 base from V and 5 bases from J, with 8 bases between. CDR3 in DNA: TGTGCCAGCAGCTTAGGAGGGCGGTATGGCTACACCTTC. Amino acid sequence: CASSLGGRYGYTF.

This rearrangement joins TRBV6-5 to TRBJ2-7, with 7 positions matching TRBD2. Germline trimming cut 6 bases from V and 2 bases from J; bases unmatched to any gene: 4. CDR3 length: 13 residues. Germline V gene sequence: CDR1 MNHEY, CDR2 SVGAGI. The CDR3 here is CASRSGAAYEQYF. CDR3 coding DNA: TGTGCCAGCAGGAGCGGGGCTGCCTACGAGCAGTACTTC.

The rearrangement links TRBV14 to TRBJ1-5; the match to TRBD1 covers 10 bases. The V gene's germline CDR1 is SGHDN and CDR2 FVKESK. This CDR3 is 17 amino acids long. J lost 5 bases, V lost 0 bases, and 7 bases had no gene match. The CDR3 protein is CASSQDWDRGSYQPQHF. Written as DNA, the CDR3 is TGTGCCAGCAGCCAAGATTGGGACAGGGGCTCGTATCAGCCCCAGCATTTT.

The chain couples TRBV9 to TRBJ2-3; 12 positions match TRBD2. The CDR3 covers 17 residues. The V gene's germline CDR1 is SGDLS and CDR2 YYNGEE. V was clipped by 0 bases and J by 3 bases; unmatched bases: 5. CDR3 loop: CASSVAQGLAGTDTQYF. CDR3 DNA sequence: TGTGCCAGCAGCGTAGCTCAGGGACTAGCGGGTACAGATACGCAGTATTTT. Variable domain in full (rest from reference TRBV9 and TRBJ2-3): DSGVTQTPKHLITATGQRVTLRCSPRSGDLSVYWYQQSLDQGLQFLIQYYNGEERAKGNILERFSAQQFPDLHSELNLSSLELGDSALYFCASSVAQGLAGTDTQYFGPGTRLTVL.

This chain links TRBV5-4 with TRBJ2-1; D is perhaps TRBD2 (6 bases). The CDR3 is 15 residues long. The V gene's germline CDR1 is SGHNT and CDR2 YYREEE (reference sequence). Trimming removed 1 base at V and 7 bases at J, with 15 bases between. In nucleotides, the CDR3 is TGTGCCAGCAGCTTGATTCCGGTAGCGGCAAATGAGCAGTTCTTC. It yields the protein CASSLIPVAANEQFF.

This clone was seen ten or more times. The CDR3 DNA sequence: TGTGCCAGCAGTGAAACTTTAGGGGCCACCACAGATACGCAGTATTTT. Translated: CASSETLGATTDTQYF. The chain carries TRBV6-1 and TRBJ2-3; D perhaps matches TRBD1 (5 bases). The V gene's germline CDR1 is MNHNS and CDR2 SASEGT. Trimming cost V 2 bases and J 2 bases, with 14 bases left between them. The CDR3 spans 16 residues.

This sequence joins TRBV4-3 and TRBJ2-7, with D perhaps matching TRBD1 (7 bases). In germline, CDR1 is LGHNA, CDR2 YSLEER. Trimming pared 0 bases from V and 0 bases from J, leaving 12 bases between. The CDR3 consists of 16 residues. CDR3 in amino acids: CASSQETGTLSYEQYF. In nucleotides, the CDR3 is TGCGCCAGCAGCCAAGAGACAGGGACTCTCTCCTACGAGCAGTACTTC.

The chain uses TRBV4-1 and TRBJ2-3; 12 nucleotides align to TRBD2. Germline CDR1 is MGHRA and CDR2 is YSYEKL. V lost 4 bases to trimming and J lost 6 bases; unmatched junction nucleotides: 8. The CDR3 contains 16 residues. CDR3 protein: CASSPWTSGTPDTQYF. The CDR3 nucleotides are TGCGCCAGCAGCCCCTGGACTAGCGGGACCCCGGATACGCAGTATTTT.

The chain employs TRBV9 and TRBJ2-7; TRBD1 agrees at 7 bases. Per the germline V gene, CDR1 is SGDLS and CDR2 is YYNGEE. The CDR3 extends over 14 amino acids. The J segment lost 2 bases and the V segment lost 4 bases, leaving 6 bases of the junction unmatched. CDR3 nucleotide sequence: TGTGCCAGCAGCCCCGGACAGGTAACCTACGAGCAGTACTTC. Translating gives CASSPGQVTYEQYF.

The V and J genes are TRBV12-3 or TRBV12-4 and TRBJ1-2; no clear D gene. V was shortened by 6 bases and J by 2 bases, with 10 bases between the two germline ends. The CDR3 spans 13 residues. The CDR3 is CASSRPTNYGYTF. In DNA form, the CDR3 reads TGTGCCAGCAGCCGACCGACAAACTATGGCTACACCTTC.

The chain employs TRBV5-6 and TRBJ1-6, with 9 bases aligning to TRBD1. Per the germline V gene, CDR1 is SGHDT and CDR2 is YYEEEE. Trimming removed 0 bases from V and 7 bases from J; junction bases left unmatched: 11. This CDR3 is 18 amino acids long. CDR3 in DNA: TGTGCCAGCAGCTTGGGCTTAAAAGGGGGACAGGGAAATTCACCCCTCCACTTT. Amino acids: CASSLGLKGGQGNSPLHF.

Comments on this clone: Within the sample, other DNA sequences also encode this same CDR3. The chain recombines TRBV15 with TRBJ2-7, with 11 positions matching TRBD1. The CDR3 loop spans 14 amino acids. The J segment lost 2 bases and the V segment lost 3 bases, leaving 0 bases of the junction unmatched. Germline-derived CDR1 and CDR2 are LNHNV and YYDKDF (reference sequence). CDR3 amino acids: CATSRDRGPYEQYF. The CDR3, as DNA: TGTGCCACCAGCAGGGACAGGGGGCCCTACGAGCAGTACTTC.

V usage is TRBV18 and J usage is TRBJ2-1, with D tentatively TRBD1 (6 bases). CDR3 length equals 19 residues. CDR1 is KGHSH and CDR2 is LQKENI in the germline V gene. V was trimmed by 7 bases and J by 7 bases, leaving 32 bases between them. CDR3 amino acids: CASFPFGARTDELGNEQFF. CDR3 DNA: TGTGCCAGCTTTCCCTTCGGGGCCAGGACAGATGAATTGGGGAATGAGCAGTTCTTC.

V and J are TRBV24-1 and TRBJ1-4, with 7 bases matching TRBD1. The V and J ends lost 4 bases and 4 bases, in that order; junction bases with no gene match: 5. The CDR3 length is 15 residues. In germline, CDR1 is KGHDR, CDR2 SFDVKD. The CDR3 DNA sequence: TGTGCCACCAGTGACCGAGGGGGCCTTAATGAAAAACTGTTTTTT. Translation gives CATSDRGGLNEKLFF.

This clone was recorded once. CDR3 amino acids: CASSSAEGAGANVLTF. DNA for the CDR3: TGCGCCAGCAGCTCGGCTGAGGGCGCTGGGGCCAACGTCCTGACTTTC. The chain joins TRBV5-1 to TRBJ2-6; D perhaps matches TRBD2 (5 bases). Germline CDR1 SGHRS, CDR2 YFSETQ. The ends were cut back, 3 bases at V and 2 bases at J, with 12 bases in the middle. The CDR3 loop spans 16 amino acids. Looking up the rest from reference TRBV5-1 and TRBJ2-6 gives the full variable domain: KAGVTQTPRYLIKTRGQQVTLSCSPISGHRSVSWYQQTPGQGLQFLFEYFSETQRNKGNFPGRFSGRQFSNSRSEMNVSTLELGDSALYLCASSSAEGAGANVLTFGAGSRLTVL.